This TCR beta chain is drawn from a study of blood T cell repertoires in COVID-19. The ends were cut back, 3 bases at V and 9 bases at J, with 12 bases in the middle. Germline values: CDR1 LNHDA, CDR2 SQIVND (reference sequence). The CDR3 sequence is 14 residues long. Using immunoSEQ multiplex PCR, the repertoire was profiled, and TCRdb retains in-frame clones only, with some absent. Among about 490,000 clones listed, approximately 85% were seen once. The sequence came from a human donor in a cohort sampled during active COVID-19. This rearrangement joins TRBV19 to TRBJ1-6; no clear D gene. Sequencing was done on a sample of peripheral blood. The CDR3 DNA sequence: TGTGCCAGTAGTATCGGAGGACGGGGTTCACCCCTCCACTTT. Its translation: CASSIGGRGSPLHF. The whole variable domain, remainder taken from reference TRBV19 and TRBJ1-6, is DGGITQSPKYLFRKEGQNVTLSCEQNLNHDAMYWYRQDPGQGLRLIYYSQIVNDFQKGDIAEGYSVSREKKESFPLTVTSAQKNPTAFYLCASSIGGRGSPLHFGNGTRLTVT.